The 24 T cell receptor beta chains given below trace back to one sample, sequenced in a study of T cell repertoires in cytomegalovirus infection. MiXCR was run by TCRdb on the reads, yielding one entry per CDR3 protein. The table lists about 600,000 distinct CDR3 sequences, about 24% of them singletons. The sequencing input was CD8+ T cells from PBMCs. The receptors were gathered from a human donor in good health (CMV status not recorded). Some clones in this sample may be carry-over from other donors' samples.

The chain has TRBV7-2 and TRBJ2-2, with 8 bases fitting TRBD1. The germline CDR1 and CDR2 sequences are SGHTA and FQGNSA. The CDR3 has 15 residues. The ends lost 5 bases at V and 6 bases at J; junction bases unmatched: 8. CDR3 nucleotide sequence: TGTGCCAGCAGCCTCAGGGGGCATTTACCCGGGGAGCTGTTTTTT. Protein sequence: CASSLRGHLPGELFF. Filled out from reference TRBV7-2 and TRBJ2-2, the complete variable domain reads GAGVSQSPSNKVTEKGKDVELRCDPISGHTALYWYRQSLGQGLEFLIYFQGNSAPDKSGLPSDRFSAERTGGSVSTLTIQRTQQEDSAVYLCASSLRGHLPGELFFGEGSRLTVL.

This clonotype has only a few counts. This chain uses TRBV4-1 with TRBJ2-1; no definite D call. The V and J ends lost 0 bases and 10 bases respectively, with 16 bases between them. This CDR3 contains 15 residues. CDR1 and CDR2 (germline): MGHRA, YSYEKL. CDR3 region: CASSQDIQPLWEQFF. The CDR3 DNA follows: TGCGCCAGCAGCCAAGATATACAGCCACTGTGGGAGCAGTTCTTC.

This clonotype was counted ten times or more. The chain has TRBV7-9 and TRBJ1-5, with 8 bases identical to TRBD1. With V trimmed by 3 bases and J by 4 bases, 8 bases remained unmatched. The germline V gene encodes CDR1 SEHNR and CDR2 FQNEAQ (reference sequence). The CDR3 length is 16 residues. As DNA, the CDR3 is TGTGCCAGCAGCTTCGACAGGGGACGGGGGAATCAGCCCCAGCATTTT. It yields the protein CASSFDRGRGNQPQHF.

For the CDR3, the DNA is TGTGCCAGCAGCGCCCTTAGCGGGGGGACCACAGATACGCAGTATTTT. It codes for CASSALSGGTTDTQYF. This chain links TRBV7-3 with TRBJ2-3; TRBD2 agrees at 10 bases. CDR1 and CDR2 from the germline V gene are SGHTA and FQGTGA. This CDR3 comprises 16 residues. The junction had 7 bases not matched to a gene; V was cut back by 5 bases and J by 2 bases. The full variable domain, in which reference TRBV7-3 and TRBJ2-3 provide the parts outside the CDR3, is GAGVSQTPSNKVTEKGKYVELRCDPISGHTALYWYRQSLGQGPEFLIYFQGTGAADDSGLPNDRFFAVRPEGSVSTLKIQRTERGDSAVYLCASSALSGGTTDTQYFGPGTRLTVL.

This clonotype has a count of ten or more. This chain joins TRBV7-2 and TRBJ2-2, with D perhaps matching TRBD1 or TRBD2 (5 bases each). This CDR3 spans 17 amino acids. The V end was cut by 2 bases, the J end by 4 bases, with 17 bases between. Germline CDR1 SGHTA, CDR2 FQGNSA. CDR3 amino acids: CASSLNPGTSLTGELFF. CDR3 DNA sequence: TGTGCCAGCAGCTTAAACCCCGGGACCTCCCTCACCGGGGAGCTGTTTTTT. The full variable domain, in which reference TRBV7-2 and TRBJ2-2 provide the parts outside the CDR3, is GAGVSQSPSNKVTEKGKDVELRCDPISGHTALYWYRQSLGQGLEFLIYFQGNSAPDKSGLPSDRFSAERTGGSVSTLTIQRTQQEDSAVYLCASSLNPGTSLTGELFFGEGSRLTVL.

There are many counts of this clonotype. The chain links TRBV11-2 to TRBJ2-3; D call uncertain. Germline-derived CDR1 and CDR2 are SGHAT and FQNNGV. The CDR3 sequence is 16 residues long. Deletions cut 2 bases from V and 4 bases from J, with 16 bases between. This CDR3 is CASSLMVTMGPDTQYF. CDR3 bases: TGTGCCAGCAGCTTAATGGTAACGATGGGTCCAGATACGCAGTATTTT.

The table lists this clonotype with a few counts. The CDR3 sequence: CASSSRRGGSWSEQYF. Here the CDR3 DNA reads TGTGCCAGCAGCTCTCGACGAGGGGGATCCTGGAGCGAGCAGTACTTC. The rearrangement links TRBV7-4 to TRBJ2-7; the D gene is possibly TRBD1 (6 bases). The CDR3 runs to 16 residues. Germline values: CDR1 SGHVT, CDR2 SQSDAQ. V was clipped by 4 bases and J by 6 bases, with 22 bases between them.

This clonotype was observed a handful of times. The chain employs TRBV29-1 and TRBJ2-2; D gene ambiguous. The CDR3 has 13 amino acids. Trimming removed 4 bases from V and 6 bases from J, with 12 bases in between. CDR1 is SQVTM, CDR2 ANQGSEA, per germline. The CDR3: CSVVSPQAGELFF. In DNA form, the CDR3 reads TGCAGCGTTGTATCCCCCCAAGCCGGGGAGCTGTTTTTT.

This clonotype has more than one count but fewer than ten. The chain is built from TRBV6-5 and TRBJ2-6; tentative D call: TRBD2 (5 bases). Germline CDR1 and CDR2: MNHEY and SVGAGI. This CDR3 is 16 amino acids long. Deletions cut 11 bases from V and 0 bases from J, with 17 bases between. CDR3 bases: TGTGCCGCATCTTACGGAGAGGGCTCTGGGGCCAACGTCCTGACTTTC. Protein sequence: CAASYGEGSGANVLTF.

The CDR3 loop is CASSSTSVQDTQYF. CDR3 DNA: TGTGCCAGCAGTTCCACTTCAGTTCAAGATACGCAGTATTTT. The chain uses TRBV13 and TRBJ2-3, with D uncertain. The CDR3 extends over 14 amino acids. V was clipped by 6 bases and J by 5 bases, with 15 bases between them. CDR1 and CDR2 from the germline V gene are PRHDT and FYEKMQ (reference sequence).

The chain joins TRBV7-6 to TRBJ2-1, with D maybe TRBD1 (6 bases). The CDR3 runs to 12 residues. The germline V and J ends were trimmed by 4 bases and 15 bases, with 16 bases remaining between them. CDR1 and CDR2 (germline): SGHVS, FNYEAQ. CDR3 in DNA: TGTGCCAGCAGCTCCGATAGGTCAGGGGCGTTCTTC. This gives the protein CASSSDRSGAFF.

This clonotype was picked up a small number of times. V usage is TRBV20-1 and J usage is TRBJ2-2; D might be TRBD1 or TRBD2, each matching 5 bases. Germline V lookup: CDR1 DFQATT, CDR2 SNEGSKA (reference sequence). This CDR3 comprises 14 residues. V lost 6 bases and J lost 3, with 14 bases in between. The chain's CDR3 is CSAPDRADTGELFF. For the CDR3, the DNA is TGCAGTGCCCCAGACAGAGCGGACACCGGGGAGCTGTTTTTT.

This clonotype was seen ten or more times. This chain connects TRBV7-2 to TRBJ2-3, with unresolved D. The CDR3 runs 14 residues. The germline CDR1 and CDR2 sequences are SGHTA and FQGNSA. Trimming cost V 4 bases and J 3 bases, with 11 bases left between them. CDR3 sequence (DNA): TGTGCCAGCAGCTCCTACCCATTAACAGATACGCAGTATTTT. It translates to CASSSYPLTDTQYF. Full variable domain (outside the CDR3, taken from reference TRBV7-2 and TRBJ2-3): GAGVSQSPSNKVTEKGKDVELRCDPISGHTALYWYRQSLGQGLEFLIYFQGNSAPDKSGLPSDRFSAERTGGSVSTLTIQRTQQEDSAVYLCASSSYPLTDTQYFGPGTRLTVL.

In DNA form, the CDR3 reads TGTGCCAGCAGCTTAGGCGGGACAGGGGGCTGGGATGAGCAGTTCTTC. It is translated as CASSLGGTGGWDEQFF. The V gene is TRBV13, the J gene TRBJ2-1; 12 nucleotides agree with TRBD1. The CDR3 is 16 residues long. The germline CDR1 and CDR2 sequences are PRHDT and FYEKMQ (reference sequence). The J segment lost 8 bases and the V segment lost 0 bases, leaving 5 bases of the junction unmatched.

This clonotype was seen at least ten times. The chain links TRBV7-3 to TRBJ2-2, with a weak D call TRBD2 (5 bases). Germline CDR1 reads SGHTA; CDR2 reads FQGTGA. Trimming cost V 1 base and J 0 bases, with 18 bases left between them. CDR3 length: 19 residues. The CDR3 DNA follows: TGTGCCAGCAGCTTAAGGGGATTTAGGACTCAAGCGAACACCGGGGAGCTGTTTTTT. Translated, it gives CASSLRGFRTQANTGELFF.

Of note for this clonotype: The junction shows a germline mismatch at one end, possibly a read error. The chain carries TRBV7-4 and TRBJ1-1; the D is unclear. The CDR3 has 12 residues. Germline assignment: CDR1 SGHVT and CDR2 SQSDAQ. The CDR3 sequence: CTSSLGATEAFF. The CDR3 region has the DNA TGTACCAGCAGCTTAGGCGCGACTGAAGCTTTCTTT.

V gene TRBV3-1 combines with J gene TRBJ2-1; the match to TRBD1 covers 9 bases. Losses at the gene ends were 1 base for V and 4 bases for J; bases not matched to a gene: 5. CDR1 is LGHDT and CDR2 is YNNKEL in the germline V gene (reference sequence). The CDR3 covers 16 residues. CDR3 amino acids: CASSQAWGQGYNEQFF. The CDR3 DNA reads TGTGCCAGCAGCCAAGCCTGGGGACAGGGATACAATGAGCAGTTCTTC.

This clonotype came up many times. One junction end does not reproduce the germline sequence, and a read error may be involved. The V call is TRBV5-1, the J call TRBJ1-2, with D possibly being TRBD1 (6 bases). CDR3 length: 14 residues. Germline V gene sequence: CDR1 SGHRS, CDR2 YFSETQ. The CDR3 reads CASSLEGGDYGYTF. The CDR3 bases are TGTGCCAGCAGCTTAGAAGGGGGTGACTATGGCTACACCTTC.

The gene calls are TRBV7-9 and TRBJ1-2; no firm D call. CDR1 and CDR2 (germline): SEHNR, FQNEAQ (reference sequence). V lost 2 bases to trimming and J lost 6 bases, with 19 bases between them. This CDR3 spans 16 amino acids. The CDR3 loop is CASSLSGEASTNGYTF. The CDR3 region has the DNA TGTGCCAGCAGCTTAAGCGGGGAAGCATCTACGAATGGCTACACCTTC.

This clonotype was counted at least ten times. This sequence joins TRBV11-2 and TRBJ2-5; D may be TRBD1 (6 bases). The CDR3 has 13 residues. The V gene's germline CDR1 is SGHAT and CDR2 FQNNGV. The ends were cut back, 5 bases at V and 9 bases at J, with 16 bases in the middle. In DNA form, the CDR3 reads TGTGCCAGCAGCATACTCCAGGGGAAAGCCCAGTACTTC. It codes for CASSILQGKAQYF.

The chain joins TRBV25-1 to TRBJ2-3, with no clear D. Germline CDR1 MGHDK, CDR2 SYGVNS. CDR3 length: 13 residues. V was shortened by 3 bases and J by 6 bases, with 10 bases between the two germline ends. Here the CDR3 reads CASSEAAPDTQYF. Here the CDR3 DNA reads TGTGCCAGCAGTGAGGCAGCGCCGGATACGCAGTATTTT.

Of note for this clonotype: Possible read error: a much larger clone is one base away. The genes are TRBV19 and TRBJ1-1; no definite D call. The CDR3 runs to 12 residues. CDR1 is LNHDA and CDR2 is SQIVND in the germline V gene (reference sequence). CDR3 bases: TGTGTCAGTAGTATACCGAACACTGAAGCTTTCTTT. It is translated as CVSSIPNTEAFF. The full variable domain, rest sourced from reference TRBV19 and TRBJ1-1, is DGGITQSPKYLFRKEGQNVTLSCEQNLNHDAMYWYRQDPGQGLRLIYYSQIVNDFQKGDIAEGYSVSREKKESFPLTVTSAQKNPTAFYLCVSSIPNTEAFFGQGTRLTVV.

J is TRBJ1-4 and V is TRBV28; no definite D call. In germline, CDR1 is MDHEN, CDR2 SYDVKM. This CDR3 comprises 16 residues. Trimming pared 5 bases from V and 3 bases from J, leaving 16 bases between. The CDR3: CASSETVHRANEKLFF. CDR3 in DNA: TGTGCCAGCAGTGAGACCGTCCACCGGGCTAATGAAAAACTGTTTTTT.

A few counts support this clonotype. The genes are TRBV6-6 and TRBJ2-3, with TRBD2 identical over 7 bases. Per germline, CDR1 MNHNY and CDR2 SVGAGI (reference sequence). CDR3 length: 15 amino acids. Unmatched junction bases numbered 5, after V lost 5 bases and J lost 0 bases. The CDR3 DNA reads TGTGCCAGCAGTAAACTAGCGAGGAGCACAGATACGCAGTATTTT. Protein: CASSKLARSTDTQYF.